The TCR beta chain described here comes from a study of cytomegalovirus exposure and HLA in healthy donors (TCRdb year 2017). Study-wide context: An earlier analysis of some 600 of the donors reported approximately 300 Gb of sequence data and 117 million unique TCR beta sequences obtained from some 170 million T cells. Roughly 320 gigabases of sequencing data and around 90 million unique TCR sequences made up an early release that covered 640 HLA-typed donors. Among the 398 genotyped donors, approximately 82% belonged to the genetic ancestry cluster associated with self-reported Caucasian donors. The study aimed to test whether cataloging public T cell receptors could reveal signatures of past pathogen exposure. The study used immunosequencing to profile the T cell repertoires of several hundred subjects and linked those repertoires to cytomegalovirus serostatus. Besides the first cohort of 550 to 750 subjects, a separate validation cohort made up of 120 different subjects was used. To predict cytomegalovirus infection status, the study brought together high-throughput TCR immunosequencing, statistical association of individual TCRs with disease status, and machine learning. To study patterns of TCR occurrence, a later analysis re-analyzed previously published TCR beta repertoires from 550 to 800 donors and added high-resolution HLA genotyping. The later analysis used no new phenotypic data to find candidate immune exposures, relying instead on TCR beta sequences and their occurrence across donors. To decide whether each TCR beta V gene segment behaved as functional or pseudogenic, an earlier analysis of nearly 600 of the donors relied on high-throughput TCR beta sequencing. Donor age, sex, ethnicity and CMV serostatus were compiled together with the repertoire data. Genome-wide SNP genotypes for about 65% of the 666 donors were used in a later genetic analysis, which treated that subset as a discovery cohort. Every discovery cohort repertoire had been produced on one sequencing platform. Both class I and class II loci were covered by HLA typing, at four-digit resolution. The number of typed donors differed by locus: about 629-640 for A, B, C, DRB1 and DQB1; about 520 for DQA1; approximately 610 for DPA1; and approximately 450 for DPB1. Several DR-DQ haplotypes were treated as single units for association and clustering because of strong linkage in the cohort. Across under 500 genotyped donors of the cohort, an average of approximately 200,000 unique TCR beta nucleotide sequences per donor were sequenced, and roughly 18% of those sequences were non-productive. General findings and caveats noted by the study authors: A group of highly shared sequence variants was considered likely to be a technical artifact of the sequencing pipeline. In vitro tests confirmed that a few of the cytomegalovirus-associated TCR beta chains recognize cytomegalovirus antigens. In an earlier analysis of over 550 of the donors, most TCR beta V segments were observed in productive rearrangements about 90% or about 30% of the time, broadly matching IMGT annotations. According to a later analysis, parvovirus B19, influenza, CMV and Epstein-Barr virus appeared linked to several top co-occurrence clusters. A later analysis found that HLA-associated TCR beta chains were more clonally expanded and had lower generation probabilities than equally common non-associated chains. This cohort had only TCR beta chains sequenced, and the lack of alpha or paired-chain data limited which features could be detected. A further reported finding was that TCR beta sequences accurately predicted the HLA-A and HLA-B alleles for most subjects in the first cohort. According to a later analysis, TCR association rates differed among HLA loci, with DRB1 alleles showing the most associated TCRs and HLA-C alleles showing the fewest. A total of fewer than 200 TCR beta chains were listed by the study as associated with cytomegalovirus. Because counts were too low, 15 to 20 rarely observed V segments, including chromosome 9 orphons, were excluded from the earlier analysis of several hundred of the donors. According to a later analysis, most CMV-associated TCR beta chains appeared to be HLA-restricted, and the HLA associations seemed to be driven largely by CMV exposure. Assigning TCR associations to individual alleles was difficult when HLA alleles, especially DR and DQ, strongly co-occurred. A later genetic analysis reported fewer N-insertions in productive TCRs among donors in an Asian-associated ancestry cluster than the roughly 700-donor mean. At a false discovery rate of 0.05, a later analysis linked roughly 17,000 TCR beta sequences to specific HLA alleles. The classifier was reported to diagnose cytomegalovirus status with high specificity and sensitivity in both the original and validation cohorts. Correlated functional status among segregating V segments might reflect linkage disequilibrium, but an unknown experimental factor could not be ruled out. CMV serostatus was the only immune exposure information available for the cohort. Across donors, most TCR sequences were observed very rarely, whereas some public TCRs were present in many individuals. Because some donors lacked HLA typing at each locus, the association tests relied only on the typed subset. Roughly uniform sequencing depth across donors was assumed in presence/absence analyses, although this assumption may not hold. It was suggested by the authors that the approach could potentially be generalized to other disease states and immunological phenotypes. V-gene and J-gene trimming of TCR beta chains was associated with a missense DCLRE1C variant in a later genetic analysis, and the association was replicated in an independent cohort.

The method behind the library was the immunoSEQ multiplex PCR assay. The multiplex PCR relied on a mix of 60 forward primers for TCR Vbeta segments and 13 reverse primers for TCR Jbeta segments. The CDR3 region of rearranged TCR beta genes was amplified from genomic DNA by a multiplex PCR assay. The Illumina HiSeq System was used to sequence the amplified TCR beta libraries as 87-base-pair reads. Under the source paper's analysis protocol: In a later analysis, some 80 million unique TCR beta chains were counted across the 650 to 700 repertoires, and roughly 11 million of these chains were shared by at least two donors. Raw reads were error-corrected and collapsed into unique sequences with a nearest-neighbor algorithm that merged closely related sequences to remove PCR and sequencing errors. Alignment of CDR3 sequences to IMGT reference sequences was used to assign V, D and J gene segments. Each retained sequence needed at least a six-nucleotide match to both a V gene segment and a J gene segment. A rearrangement counted as productive if the CDR3 had no stop codons and remained in frame with V and J, and every other rearrangement counted as non-productive. CDR3 was defined by IMGT convention, running from the second conserved V-encoded cysteine to the conserved J-encoded phenylalanine. In an earlier analysis of 500 to 650 of the donors, sequences lacking an unambiguous match to a single V gene segment were excluded. In an earlier analysis of several hundred of the donors, V segments were called functional above 56.7% productive rearrangements and were called segregating when the between-donor standard deviation exceeded 5%. A statistical classification framework was built for diagnosing cytomegalovirus status from the catalog of TCR beta chain sequences. In a later analysis, TCR nucleotide sequences were compared against IMGT/GENE-DB human TR gene sequences so that V and J genes could be assigned. In a later analysis, CDR3 sequences and most-parsimonious VDJ recombination scenarios were assigned using the TCRdist pipeline. A later analysis defined each TCR beta chain by its CDR3 amino acid sequence plus V-gene family, and excluded reads lacking a unique V-gene family. A later analysis removed 500 to 650 highly shared, low-generation-probability nucleotide sequences to deal with suspected cross-contamination and a sequencing artifact. In a later analysis, a clonal expansion index for each public chain was calculated from normalized within-repertoire ranks of inferred template counts. In a later analysis, generation probabilities were computed with a VDJ recombination model fitted to out-of-frame rearrangements, and the resulting probabilities were checked against IGoR. Hypergeometric tests were used in a later analysis to score TCR-TCR, TCR-HLA and TCR-CMV co-occurrence, with a repertoire-size bias correction applied to the TCR pairs. In a later analysis, false discovery rates were estimated by permuting HLA or CMV assignments 20 times. In a later analysis, co-occurring TCRs were grouped using DBSCAN, and TCRdist sequence similarity was added for clustering within HLA-allele-positive subsets. Repertoires with fewer than 30,000 or more than 120,000 public chains, plus five repertoires with anomalous nucleotide sharing, were excluded from co-occurrence clustering. In TCRdb, the immuneACCESS table is reduced to in-frame sequences with V and J assigned. These tables do not hold every clone; where another copy was compared, an unresolved V gene accounts for under half, and the others remain unexplained. V, J and clone size derive from that table, while D and trimming were established from the DNA sequence. This sample is represented by around 150,000 clones; approximately 79% of them were singletons. The ten largest make up about 1.7% of the sample.

The cohort consisted of hundreds of healthy bone marrow donors. At the time of sampling, all cohort members were nominally healthy, though unrecorded immune exposures were likely present. The donor tested CMV seronegative, placing the donor among the 300 to 400 seronegative members of the cohort. Every donor gave a peripheral blood sample, and the peripheral blood mononuclear cells from that sample were used for TCR beta sequencing. The Qiagen DNeasy Blood Extraction Kit was used to extract genomic DNA from the blood cell samples. On this clone: Its binding antigen is unknown. No qualities accompany the bases; no much larger clone lies one base away.

The sequence derives from a woman younger than 45 in good health and CMV-seronegative. The sequencing sample was made of PBMCs.

The nucleotide sequence is TGTGCCAGCAGCCAAAACAGGGGGCAAAATTCACCCCTCCACTTT. The translation is CASSQNRGQNSPLHF. The chain employs TRBV5-4 and TRBJ1-6; 9 of the junction bases match TRBD1. Sequences SGHNT (CDR1) and YYREEE (CDR2) are obtained from the germline V gene (reference sequence). The CDR3, from cysteine to phenylalanine, totals 15 residues. Kept here is only the CDR3 DNA, which spans 45 bases and is read in frame from base 1. Unmatched junction bases come to 6, with V trimmed by 4 bases and J by 7 bases.